This TCR beta chain was observed in a study of regulatory T cells in long-lasting Graves disease. The time point was: persistent/refractory GD, antithyroid drugs over 5 years with positive TRAb. Extracted PBMC RNA gave rise to the TCR library. A roughly 8.6-milliliter sample of peripheral blood was drawn into EDTA tubes. The CDR3 is 15 residues long. V was cut by 7 bases and J by 4 bases, with 20 bases left in between. In building TCR beta libraries, iRepertoire HTBI primers were used together with Arm-PCR of CDR3 regions. TCRdb called the multiplex PCR reads again in MiXCR, with one record for every CDR3 protein. This sample yields 600,000 to 800,000 distinct CDR3 sequences, of which about 32% are seen a single time; 35% to 55% belongs to the top ten.

This sequence joins TRBV12-3 or TRBV12-4 and TRBJ2-7; weak D call: TRBD2 (6 bases). The sample in question was peripheral blood mononuclear cells (PBMCs), obtained when the disease was refractory, from a patient treated with antithyroid drugs. The clonotype comes from a female donor with Graves disease. As DNA, the CDR3 is TGTGCCAGCACCAGCCACCGGGACGGGGGTTACGAGCAGTACTTC. It specifies CASTSHRDGGYEQYF.